Each of the 15 T cell receptor beta chains below was sequenced from the same sample in a study of metastatic and nonmetastatic thyroid tumors. Prior to thyroid surgery, none of the patients had received any treatment. TCRdb reprocessed the PCR reads using MiXCR. Seen here are roughly 18,000 clones, approximately 27% observed once, and the top ten hold roughly 23%. The sequenced material came from tumor tissue. All receptors come from a female donor with papillary thyroid cancer or a benign thyroid nodule (not recorded which). Some clones in this sample may be carry-over from other donors' samples.

The J gene is TRBJ2-7, the V gene TRBV5-6; TRBD1 might be the D (5 bases). The V gene's germline CDR1 is SGHDT and CDR2 YYEEEE. The CDR3 sequence is 13 residues long. V was pared by 3 bases and J by 6 bases, with 13 bases between. The chain's CDR3 is CASSYDSYSEQYF. The CDR3 DNA reads TGTGCCAGCAGCTATGACAGTTACTCCGAGCAGTACTTC.

This clone was detected ten times or more. V is TRBV19 and J is TRBJ2-1; 9 bases are a match to TRBD2. CDR3 length: 14 amino acids. CDR1 is LNHDA, CDR2 SQIVND, per germline (reference sequence). Unmatched junction bases numbered 5, after V lost 1 base and J lost 10 bases. Here the CDR3 DNA reads TGTGCCAGTAGTATAGGCCCCACTAGCGGGGAGCAGTTCTTC. This sequence encodes CASSIGPTSGEQFF.

The V gene is TRBV11-2, the J gene TRBJ1-1; a weak D match, TRBD1 (5 bases). Looked up from germline, CDR1 is SGHAT and CDR2 is FQNNGV. There are 14 residues in the CDR3. V was shortened by 0 bases and J by 6 bases, with 11 bases between the two germline ends. As DNA, the CDR3 is TGTGCCAGCAGCTTAGAGGGAAAGGGGTCTGAAGCTTTCTTT. The encoded protein is CASSLEGKGSEAFF.

This clone was recorded many times. Other DNA sequences in this specimen translate into the identical CDR3. The chain recombines TRBV27 with TRBJ2-6; D gene ambiguous. Germline CDR1 and CDR2: MNHEY and SMNVEV (reference sequence). There are 14 residues in the CDR3. V shed 3 bases and J shed 0 bases, with 3 bases lying between them. The CDR3 DNA sequence: TGTGCCAGCAGTTTCCACTCTGGGGCCAACGTCCTGACTTTC. This translates into CASSFHSGANVLTF. Drawing the rest from reference TRBV27 and TRBJ2-6, the complete variable domain is EAQVTQNPRYLITVTGKKLTVTCSQNMNHEYMSWYRQDPGLGLRQIYYSMNVEVTDKGDVPEGYKVSRKEKRNFPLILESPSPNQTSLYFCASSFHSGANVLTFGAGSRLTVL.

V is TRBV20-1 and J is TRBJ2-3, with TRBD1 matching over 10 bases. Germline trimming cut 3 bases from V and 6 bases from J; bases unmatched to any gene: 6. There are 14 residues in the CDR3. Germline CDR1 and CDR2: DFQATT and SNEGSKA (reference sequence). The CDR3 DNA sequence: TGCAGTGCTAGCGAGGACAGGGGGTGGGATACGCAGTATTTT. Its translation: CSASEDRGWDTQYF.

This clone was recorded at least ten times. This CDR3 reads CASSQESTTQGKNIQYF. DNA for the CDR3: TGCGCCAGCAGCCAAGAATCGACTACCCAGGGCAAAAACATTCAGTACTTC. The chain has TRBV4-1 and TRBJ2-4; D tentatively reads TRBD1 or TRBD2 (5 bases each). The CDR3 length is 17 residues. The ends were cut back, 0 bases at V and 3 bases at J, with 15 bases in the middle. Germline values: CDR1 MGHRA, CDR2 YSYEKL.

Comment on this clone: Relative to the germline gene, one junction end is altered; a read error may explain this. The chain is built from TRBV5-1 and TRBJ2-5, with TRBD2 matching 8 bases. Germline V gene data show CDR1 as SGHRS and CDR2 as YFSETQ. The CDR3 is made up of 16 amino acids. The CDR3 DNA sequence: TGTGCCAGCAGGGCCTGGGCTAGCGGGCCTCAAGAGACCCATTACTTC. It codes for CASRAWASGPQETHYF.

Of note for this clone: A read error may explain this, as a much larger clone is one base away. This chain connects TRBV20-1 to TRBJ2-3; 10 bases match TRBD2. Germline V gene sequence: CDR1 DFQATT, CDR2 SNEGSKA (reference sequence). J gave up 2 bases and V 3 bases, and 11 bases lay outside the gene matches. This CDR3 is 17 amino acids long. The CDR3 DNA reads TGCAGTGCTAGGGCCTCTAGCGGGAGTCTATACACAGATACGCAGTATTTT. Translated: CSARASSGSLYTDTQYF.

A few counts support this clone. Here the CDR3 DNA reads TGTGCCAGCAGCTTAGGACTAGCGGGAGCGAACGAGCAGTACTTC. It codes for CASSLGLAGANEQYF. V usage is TRBV7-2 and J usage is TRBJ2-7; 12 positions agree with TRBD2. With 1 base clipped from V and 5 bases from J, the junction kept 3 bases outside the gene matches. The germline V gene has CDR1 SGHTA and CDR2 FQGNSA. The CDR3 loop spans 15 amino acids.

Note on this clone: An end of the junction differs from the germline gene, which may be a read error. The chain recombines TRBV2 with TRBJ1-5, with D unresolved. Per the germline V gene, CDR1 is SNHLY and CDR2 is FYNNEI. The CDR3 loop spans 12 amino acids. CDR3 nucleotides: TGTGCAAGCAGGAGGGCGCAGGAGACCCAGCATTTT. This translates into CASRRAQETQHF.

This clone was observed many times. CDR3 nucleotide sequence: TGTGCCAGTAGTATGGGTAGGGACACTGAAGCTTTCTTT. Its translation: CASSMGRDTEAFF. The chain has TRBV19 and TRBJ1-1; no clear D. The CDR3 has 13 residues. Germline V gene sequence: CDR1 LNHDA, CDR2 SQIVND (reference sequence). Trimming pared 3 bases from V and 3 bases from J, leaving 8 bases between. Combining the CDR3 with reference TRBV19 and TRBJ1-1 gives the whole variable domain DGGITQSPKYLFRKEGQNVTLSCEQNLNHDAMYWYRQDPGQGLRLIYYSQIVNDFQKGDIAEGYSVSREKKESFPLTVTSAQKNPTAFYLCASSMGRDTEAFFGQGTRLTVV.

This clone came up many times. The rearrangement links TRBV11-3 to TRBJ2-3, with D perhaps being TRBD1 or TRBD2 (5 bases each). The germline CDR1 and CDR2 sequences are SGHNT and YENEEA. Trimming pared 5 bases from V and 4 bases from J, leaving 10 bases between. This CDR3 has 13 residues. The CDR3 DNA reads TGTGCCAGCAGCCCTATGGGACCAGATACGCAGTATTTT. Translation gives CASSPMGPDTQYF.

This clone was seen ten or more times. The V and J genes are TRBV6-6 and TRBJ1-5; D may be TRBD1 (6 bases). The germline V gene encodes CDR1 MNHNY and CDR2 SVGAGI (reference sequence). V was trimmed by 0 bases and J by 1 base, leaving 13 bases between them. The CDR3 is 17 amino acids. Written as DNA, the CDR3 is TGTGCCAGCAGTTACTCTAGGGGGGGTCGGAGCAATCAGCCCCAGCATTTT. Amino acids: CASSYSRGGRSNQPQHF.

This sequence joins TRBV10-2 and TRBJ2-3, with TRBD2 identical over 11 bases. V lost 5 bases and J lost 0; bases outside the gene matches: 4. CDR3 length equals 16 residues. Per germline, CDR1 WSHSY and CDR2 SAAADI. The CDR3 protein is CASSPGLAGSTDTQYF. The CDR3 DNA reads TGCGCCAGCAGTCCCGGACTAGCGGGCAGCACAGATACGCAGTATTTT.

This clone was detected ten times or more. This CDR3 is CASTKGRGAHTGELFF. The CDR3 nucleotides read TGTGCCAGCACCAAGGGGAGGGGGGCGCACACCGGGGAGCTGTTTTTT. V gene TRBV12-3 or TRBV12-4 combines with J gene TRBJ2-2, with D possibly being TRBD2 (7 bases). V gave up 7 bases and J gave up 3 bases, with 18 bases separating them. The CDR3 spans 16 residues.